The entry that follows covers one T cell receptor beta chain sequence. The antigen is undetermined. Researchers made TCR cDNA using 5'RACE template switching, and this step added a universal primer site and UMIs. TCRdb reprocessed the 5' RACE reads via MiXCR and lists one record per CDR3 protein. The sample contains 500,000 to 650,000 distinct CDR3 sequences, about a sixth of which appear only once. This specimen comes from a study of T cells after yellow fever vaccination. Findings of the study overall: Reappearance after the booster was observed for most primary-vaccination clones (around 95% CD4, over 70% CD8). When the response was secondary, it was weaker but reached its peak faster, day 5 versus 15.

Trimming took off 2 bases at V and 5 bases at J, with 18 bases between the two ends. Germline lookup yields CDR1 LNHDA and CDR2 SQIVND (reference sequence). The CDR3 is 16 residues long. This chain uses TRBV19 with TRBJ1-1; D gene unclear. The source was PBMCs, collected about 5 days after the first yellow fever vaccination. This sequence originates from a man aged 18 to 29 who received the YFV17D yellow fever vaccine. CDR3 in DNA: TGTGCCAGTAGTATACTACTTTCGGTGTTGGCAACTGAAGCTTTCTTT. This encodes CASSILLSVLATEAFF.